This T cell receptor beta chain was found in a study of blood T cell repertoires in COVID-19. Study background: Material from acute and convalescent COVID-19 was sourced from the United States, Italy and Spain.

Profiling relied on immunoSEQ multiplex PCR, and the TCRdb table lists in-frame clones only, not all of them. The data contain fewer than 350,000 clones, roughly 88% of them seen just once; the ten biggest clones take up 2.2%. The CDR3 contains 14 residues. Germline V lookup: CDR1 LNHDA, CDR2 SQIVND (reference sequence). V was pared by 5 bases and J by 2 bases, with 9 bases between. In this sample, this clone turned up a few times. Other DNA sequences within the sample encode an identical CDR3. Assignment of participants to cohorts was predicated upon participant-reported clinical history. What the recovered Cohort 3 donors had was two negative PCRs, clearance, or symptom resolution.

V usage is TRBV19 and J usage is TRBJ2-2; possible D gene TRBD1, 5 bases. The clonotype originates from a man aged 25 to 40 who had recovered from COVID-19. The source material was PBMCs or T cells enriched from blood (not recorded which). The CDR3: CASSDSLNTGELFF. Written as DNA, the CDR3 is TGTGCCAGTAGTGACAGTCTAAACACCGGGGAGCTGTTTTTT.